Following are 23 T cell receptor beta chains from one sample sequenced in a study of blood T cell repertoires in COVID-19. The data were produced by immunoSEQ multiplex PCR, yet TCRdb's version contains in-frame clones alone and is incomplete. The sample yields about 330,000 clones, roughly 90% seen once. The sample consisted of peripheral blood. The receptors derive from a young man with COVID-19, enrolled during active disease.

Details on this clone: The junction and the germline gene differ at one end; a read error may be behind it. The chain couples TRBV28 to TRBJ2-7, with TRBD1 matching 12 bases. The CDR3 spans 13 residues. The germline gives CDR1 MDHEN, CDR2 SYDVKM. The CDR3 reads CASSRPFGTGGFF. As DNA, the CDR3 is TGTGCCAGCAGTCGACCCTTTGGGACAGGGGGCTTTTTC.

This CDR3 is CASSLPGHQSTEAFF. CDR3 DNA sequence: TGTGCCAGCAGTTTACCGGGACATCAGAGCACTGAAGCTTTCTTT. The chain carries TRBV6-5 and TRBJ1-1, with TRBD1 as a possible D gene (6 bases). V lost 4 bases, J lost 4 bases, and 16 bases lay in between. This CDR3 is built from 15 residues. Germline CDR1 MNHEY, CDR2 SVGAGI.

V usage is TRBV7-2 and J usage is TRBJ1-6; no reliable D call. Trimming pared 4 bases from V and 8 bases from J, leaving 9 bases between. CDR3 length equals 13 residues. Germline V CDR1 and CDR2: SGHTA, FQGNSA. CDR3: CASSSLYDSPLHF. The CDR3 coding sequence is TGTGCCAGCAGCTCCCTATATGATTCACCCCTCCACTTT.

The chain couples TRBV4-1 to TRBJ1-2; 8 bases are a match to TRBD1. Unmatched junction bases numbered 5, after V lost 4 bases and J lost 1 base. Germline-derived CDR1 and CDR2 are MGHRA and YSYEKL. The CDR3 consists of 15 residues. CDR3 residues: CASSPGQGINYGYTF. Written as DNA, the CDR3 is TGCGCCAGCAGCCCTGGACAGGGAATTAACTATGGCTACACCTTC.

J is TRBJ1-2 and V is TRBV9; 7 positions agree with TRBD1. The CDR3 is 14 residues long. Trimming took 4 bases from V and 8 from J; bases not matched to a gene: 11. Germline CDR1 is SGDLS and CDR2 is YYNGEE. The CDR3: CASSSSGTVEGYTF. CDR3 sequence (DNA): TGTGCCAGCAGCTCATCCGGGACAGTGGAGGGCTACACCTTC.

The V and J genes are TRBV11-2 and TRBJ1-2; D is unresolved. Germline V gene lookup returns CDR1 SGHAT and CDR2 FQNNGV. The CDR3 has 13 residues. Trimming removed 4 bases from V and 6 bases from J, with 12 bases in between. The CDR3 DNA is TGTGCCAGCAGCTCCAACATAATGAATGGCTACACCTTC. Amino acids: CASSSNIMNGYTF.

The chain employs TRBV7-3 and TRBJ2-2; D is possibly TRBD1 (7 bases). The CDR3 consists of 15 residues. The germline CDR1 and CDR2 sequences are SGHTA and FQGTGA. Trimming stripped 4 bases from V and 4 bases from J, with 13 bases between. This chain's CDR3 is CASSSSQGGTGELFF. The DNA for the CDR3 is TGTGCCAGCAGCTCAAGCCAGGGGGGCACCGGGGAGCTGTTTTTT.

This chain links TRBV7-2 with TRBJ2-1; 7 bases are a match to TRBD1. With V trimmed by 2 bases and J by 13 bases, 5 bases remained unmatched. The CDR3 spans 12 residues. Germline values: CDR1 SGHTA, CDR2 FQGNSA. CDR3 residues: CASSLYDRDQFF. The CDR3 DNA is TGTGCCAGCAGCTTATATGACAGGGACCAGTTCTTC.

The chain has TRBV28 and TRBJ2-7, with 12 nucleotides matching TRBD1. The germline CDR1 and CDR2 sequences are MDHEN and SYDVKM. The CDR3 runs to 16 residues. The trim removed 9 bases at V and 5 bases at J, leaving 14 bases unmatched. The CDR3 sequence is CASTPSEGQGAHEQYF. CDR3 sequence (DNA): TGTGCCAGTACTCCCTCAGAGGGACAGGGGGCCCACGAGCAGTACTTC.

The chain links TRBV11-3 to TRBJ2-1, with D uncertain. V lost 2 bases and J 6 bases, leaving 5 bases between the germline ends. Germline loops: CDR1 SGHNT, CDR2 YENEEA. CDR3 length: 12 residues. DNA of the CDR3: TGTGCCAGCAGCTTATCCGTCAATGAGCAGTTCTTC. It codes for CASSLSVNEQFF.

The chain couples TRBV25-1 to TRBJ2-7; 10 nucleotides line up with TRBD1. The CDR3 is made up of 15 amino acids. Germline V gene sequence: CDR1 MGHDK, CDR2 SYGVNS. With V trimmed by 6 bases and J by 2 bases, 7 bases remained unmatched. The CDR3 DNA reads TGTGCCAGCAGACCCGACAGGGGGCTTCCCTACGAGCAGTACTTC. Translating gives CASRPDRGLPYEQYF.

The DNA of the CDR3 is TGTGCCAGCAGTTACCGGGAGGGGTCCACTGAAGCTTTCTTT. The encoded protein is CASSYREGSTEAFF. The chain links TRBV6-5 to TRBJ1-1, with D possibly matching TRBD1 (5 bases). This CDR3 has 14 residues. Trimming removed 2 bases from V and 4 bases from J, with 11 bases in between. Per the germline V gene, CDR1 is MNHEY and CDR2 is SVGAGI.

The chain couples TRBV27 to TRBJ2-7; 8 positions agree with TRBD2. The germline V gene encodes CDR1 MNHEY and CDR2 SMNVEV (reference sequence). Losses at the gene ends were 7 bases for V and 0 bases for J; bases not matched to a gene: 8. This CDR3 has 15 residues. CDR3 sequence reads: CASTSSGSLSYEQYF. Here the CDR3 DNA reads TGTGCCAGCACTTCAAGCGGGAGCCTCTCCTACGAGCAGTACTTC.

The chain employs TRBV6-1 and TRBJ1-5, with a possible D match to TRBD1 (5 bases). The CDR3 is 16 amino acids. CDR1 is MNHNS, CDR2 SASEGT, per germline. V lost 3 bases and J 11 bases, leaving 23 bases between the germline ends. Written as DNA, the CDR3 is TGTGCCAGCAGTGATTTGCCGGGACTAGGGCCTGGGGCCCAGCATTTT. Translation gives CASSDLPGLGPGAQHF.

This chain connects TRBV5-1 to TRBJ2-5, with D tentatively TRBD1 (6 bases). The CDR3 length is 14 residues. Trimming cost V 4 bases and J 5 bases, with 15 bases left between them. Germline assignment: CDR1 SGHRS and CDR2 YFSETQ. CDR3 loop: CASSTGTPRETQYF. The CDR3 DNA follows: TGCGCCAGCAGCACCGGGACACCCCGGGAGACCCAGTACTTC.

This clone was observed a single time. The CDR3: CASSVGGQGRGTQYF. The CDR3 DNA sequence: TGTGCCAGCAGCGTAGGGGGACAGGGTCGTGGGACCCAGTACTTC. The chain is built from TRBV9 and TRBJ2-5; 9 positions match TRBD1. V dropped 0 bases and J dropped 7; count of bases not matched to a gene: 7. The CDR3 is made up of 15 amino acids. From germline, CDR1 is SGDLS and CDR2 YYNGEE.

The chain couples TRBV4-2 to TRBJ2-2; 11 bases fit TRBD2. This CDR3 is 17 amino acids long. The germline V gene encodes CDR1 LGHNA and CDR2 YNFKEQ. J lost 9 bases, V lost 3 bases, and 12 bases had no gene match. CDR3 bases: TGTGCCAGCAGCCATCTTCTAGCGGGGGGCCTAGCCCGGGAGCTGTTTTTT. Translation: CASSHLLAGGLARELFF.

The rearrangement links TRBV21-1 to TRBJ1-3; the table's D call of TRBD1 was not tested on the DNA. TRBV21-1 represents a pseudogene. CDR3 length: 17 amino acids. In nucleotides, the CDR3 is TGTGCCAGCAGCAAAGAGAAGGGGCGCTTATCTGGAAACACCATATATTTT. It codes for CASSKEKGRLSGNTIYF.

Comments on this clone: Other DNA sequences in this specimen translate into the identical CDR3. V gene TRBV6-5 combines with J gene TRBJ2-7; weak D call: TRBD2 (6 bases). The V gene's germline CDR1 is MNHEY and CDR2 SVGAGI. The CDR3 runs 15 residues. Trimming removed 7 bases from V and 4 bases from J, with 20 bases in between. The CDR3 sequence is CASTESGLSSYEQYF. The CDR3 bases are TGTGCCAGCACCGAATCGGGACTTTCTTCTTACGAGCAGTACTTC.

The V and J genes are TRBV5-1 and TRBJ2-2; 11 bases align to TRBD2. V dropped 5 bases and J dropped 7; count of bases not matched to a gene: 10. Germline V CDR1 and CDR2: SGHRS, YFSETQ. The CDR3 extends over 16 amino acids. CDR3 amino acids: CASSPTGTSGNGELFF. CDR3 nucleotides: TGCGCCAGCAGTCCCACCGGGACTAGCGGTAACGGGGAGCTGTTTTTT.

The CDR3 DNA follows: TGCGCCAGCAGCTTGATAGTAAGCGGGGGGGCAGATACGCAGTATTTT. Translating it yields CASSLIVSGGADTQYF. The V and J genes are TRBV5-1 and TRBJ2-3, with 10 bases that match TRBD2. This CDR3 has 16 residues. CDR1 and CDR2 (germline): SGHRS, YFSETQ. V shed 1 base, J shed 4 bases, and the junction held 6 bases outside the gene matches.

The chain is built from TRBV19 and TRBJ2-2; D is undetermined. CDR1 is LNHDA, CDR2 SQIVND, per germline (reference sequence). The CDR3 has 16 amino acids. The V end lost 3 bases, the J end lost 0 bases, and 11 bases lay between the germline ends. The CDR3 nucleotides are TGTGCCAGTAGTATCTTGGGCAGAGCGAACACCGGGGAGCTGTTTTTT. Its translation: CASSILGRANTGELFF.

The V and J genes are TRBV7-3 and TRBJ2-7; D gene uncertain. CDR1 is SGHTA and CDR2 is FQGTGA in the germline V gene. V was trimmed by 5 bases and J by 4 bases, leaving 15 bases between them. The CDR3 extends over 14 amino acids. CDR3 bases: TGTGCCAGCAGCCCTACGGATAGCAGTTACGAGCAGTACTTC. It specifies CASSPTDSSYEQYF.